Each of the 29 T cell receptor beta chains below was sequenced from the same sample in a study of graft-versus-host responses after intestinal transplantation. The antigens these receptors bind are not known. Profiled with immunoSEQ multiplex PCR; TCRdb holds only in-frame clones, not every one. This table has over 65,000 clones, 75% to 95% appearing once. Sequenced material: unstimulated CD8+ T cells sorted from spleen or lymph node cells, taken before transplant. Source of these receptors: a human donor who was the organ donor for an intestinal transplant.

J is TRBJ2-7 and V is TRBV27; D ambiguous. Trimming took off 5 bases at V and 0 bases at J, with 14 bases between the two ends. The CDR3 contains 15 residues. Per germline, CDR1 MNHEY and CDR2 SMNVEV (reference sequence). The CDR3 bases are TGTGCCAGCAGTCCGGTCCTAACCAGCTCCTACGAGCAGTACTTC. Translation: CASSPVLTSSYEQYF.

This chain connects TRBV18 to TRBJ2-1; 7 bases align to TRBD1. CDR3 length: 17 residues. Unmatched junction bases numbered 18, after V lost 3 bases and J lost 10 bases. Germline V gene lookup returns CDR1 KGHSH and CDR2 LQKENI. The CDR3 sequence: CASSPDVKNRGIGEQFF. As DNA, the CDR3 is TGTGCCAGCTCACCGGACGTCAAAAACAGGGGAATAGGGGAGCAGTTCTTC.

The V and J genes are TRBV5-4 and TRBJ2-5; D is uncertain. V lost 1 base, J lost 5 bases, and 9 bases lay in between. Germline CDR1 and CDR2: SGHNT and YYREEE (reference sequence). The CDR3 loop spans 13 amino acids. Here the CDR3 reads CASSLSVAETQYF. CDR3 DNA sequence: TGTGCCAGCAGCTTGAGCGTCGCGGAGACCCAGTACTTC.

V gene TRBV5-5 combines with J gene TRBJ1-2; the match to TRBD1 covers 7 bases. The ends lost 7 bases at V and 5 bases at J; junction bases unmatched: 11. The CDR3 runs to 14 residues. CDR1 and CDR2 from the germline V gene are SGHKS and YYEKEE (reference sequence). In nucleotides, the CDR3 is TGTGCCAGCGGGACCGGGACAGTCAAGTATGGCTACACCTTC. Protein product: CASGTGTVKYGYTF.

The chain links TRBV18 to TRBJ2-2; 7 nucleotides line up with TRBD2. With V trimmed by 1 base and J by 3 bases, 5 bases remained unmatched. Per germline, CDR1 KGHSH and CDR2 LQKENI. The CDR3 has 16 amino acids. The CDR3 sequence is CASSPRAGVDTGELFF. The CDR3 nucleotides are TGTGCCAGCTCACCACGTGCGGGGGTCGACACCGGGGAGCTGTTTTTT.

The rearrangement joins TRBV5-1 to TRBJ1-5; no reliable D call. V lost 7 bases to trimming and J lost 3 bases, with 11 bases between them. There are 13 residues in the CDR3. Germline values: CDR1 SGHRS, CDR2 YFSETQ. DNA for the CDR3: TGCGCCAGCTTACGCCCCTTCAATCAGCCCCAGCATTTT. Protein sequence: CASLRPFNQPQHF.

CDR3 coding DNA: TGCGCCAGCAGCTTGGAGGGAAGCGGAAACATTCAGTACTTC. Translated, it gives CASSLEGSGNIQYF. The chain combines TRBV5-1 with TRBJ2-4; TRBD2 is a possible D gene (5 bases). The germline gives CDR1 SGHRS, CDR2 YFSETQ. Trimming took 0 bases from V and 6 from J, leaving 10 bases between them. The CDR3 contains 14 residues.

The rearrangement links TRBV6-6 to TRBJ2-7, with D unresolved. The V and J ends lost 0 bases and 1 base respectively, with 7 bases between them. Germline V gene sequence: CDR1 MNHNY, CDR2 SVGAGI (reference sequence). The CDR3 sequence is 14 residues long. The CDR3 DNA is TGTGCCAGCAGTTACTCCATGGGGTCCTACGAGCAGTACTTC. Translating it yields CASSYSMGSYEQYF.

The gene calls are TRBV19 and TRBJ2-3; no clear D. There are 13 residues in the CDR3. CDR1 and CDR2 from the germline V gene are LNHDA and SQIVND (reference sequence). V was shortened by 3 bases and J by 4 bases, with 8 bases between the two germline ends. The CDR3: CASSILPSDTQYF. The CDR3 nucleotides read TGTGCCAGTAGTATTCTTCCCTCAGATACGCAGTATTTT.

For the CDR3, the DNA is TGTGCCTGGAGTTGGCGGACTGAAGCTTTCTTT. Amino acids: CAWSWRTEAFF. This rearrangement joins TRBV30 to TRBJ1-1; no firm D call. The CDR3 spans 11 residues. Germline V gene lookup returns CDR1 GTSNPN and CDR2 SVGIG (reference sequence). V lost 2 bases to trimming and J lost 5 bases, with 6 bases between them.

The rearrangement joins TRBV30 to TRBJ2-7; possibly TRBD2 for D (5 bases). CDR3 length: 11 amino acids. With 2 bases removed from V and 3 bases from J, the gap between germline ends came to 5 bases. CDR1 is GTSNPN, CDR2 SVGIG, per germline (reference sequence). Written as DNA, the CDR3 is TGTGCCTGGAGTCGGGGCTACGAGCAGTACTTC. Its translation: CAWSRGYEQYF.

J is TRBJ2-7 and V is TRBV9; 8 bases match TRBD2. CDR1 SGDLS and CDR2 YYNGEE come from the germline V gene. CDR3 length equals 14 residues. After removal of 4 bases from V and 4 bases from J, the junction contained 7 bases not matched to a gene. CDR3 protein: CASSLRGGPYEQYF. The DNA for the CDR3 is TGTGCCAGCAGCCTCCGGGGGGGCCCGTACGAGCAGTACTTC.

The CDR3 is CAISESRASTDTQYF. The CDR3 coding sequence is TGTGCCATCAGTGAGTCGCGAGCTAGCACAGATACGCAGTATTTT. The rearrangement joins TRBV10-3 to TRBJ2-3; unclear D gene. The CDR3 contains 15 residues. In germline, CDR1 is ENHRY, CDR2 SYGVKD. V was trimmed by 0 bases and J by 0 bases, leaving 7 bases between them.

This chain connects TRBV10-1 to TRBJ2-3; unclear D gene. The CDR3 sequence is 13 residues long. V was pared by 0 bases and J by 3 bases, with 4 bases between. CDR1 and CDR2 (germline): WNHNN, SYGVQD (reference sequence). The CDR3 bases are TGCGCCAGCAGTGAGTCTAAAACAGATACGCAGTATTTT. It specifies CASSESKTDTQYF.

A few counts support this clone. The chain links TRBV5-5 to TRBJ1-6, with a possible D match to TRBD1 (6 bases). This CDR3 is built from 14 residues. V was pared by 5 bases and J by 3 bases, with 9 bases between. Germline V gives CDR1 SGHKS, CDR2 YYEKEE (reference sequence). In DNA form, the CDR3 reads TGTGCCAGCAGGACGGACAGCTATAATTCACCCCTCCACTTT. Its protein is CASRTDSYNSPLHF.

The chain links TRBV2 to TRBJ1-3; D unclear. The V gene lost 8 bases and the J gene lost 0 bases, with 8 bases spanning the gap. The CDR3 spans 13 residues. Germline values: CDR1 SNHLY, CDR2 FYNNEI. The DNA for the CDR3 is TGTGCCAGCCTCGACCACTCTGGAAACACCATATATTTT. It specifies CASLDHSGNTIYF. The variable domain in full, completed from reference TRBV2 and TRBJ1-3, reads EPEVTQTPSHQVTQMGQEVILRCVPISNHLYFYWYRQILGQKVEFLVSFYNNEISEKSEIFDDQFSVERPDGSNFTLKIRSTKLEDSAMYFCASLDHSGNTIYFGEGSWLTVV.

In its sample, this clone was seen once. The chain uses TRBV5-5 and TRBJ1-2, with no clear D. CDR3 length: 14 amino acids. Looked up from germline, CDR1 is SGHKS and CDR2 is YYEKEE (reference sequence). V gave up 2 bases and J gave up 5 bases, with 13 bases separating them. The CDR3 region is CASSFRRLTYGYTF. In nucleotides, the CDR3 is TGTGCCAGCAGCTTCCGGAGATTAACGTATGGCTACACCTTC.

This chain links TRBV4-1 with TRBJ2-4, with D possibly matching TRBD1 (6 bases). V dropped 2 bases and J dropped 1 base, with 9 bases sitting between them. CDR1 MGHRA and CDR2 YSYEKL come from the germline V gene. This CDR3 region has 15 residues. CDR3 nucleotide sequence: TGCGCCAGCAGCCAAACAGGACAGGCCAAAAACATTCAGTACTTC. It encodes CASSQTGQAKNIQYF.

V and J are TRBV6-5 and TRBJ2-5, with 12 bases aligning to TRBD2. The J call is in doubt because the DNA end fits TRBJ2-7 better. Germline V gene data show CDR1 as MNHEY and CDR2 as SVGAGI. The CDR3 is 15 residues long. This CDR3 reads CASSPSGGGPYEQYF. The CDR3 bases are TGTGCCAGCAGCCCTAGCGGGGGGGGACCCTACGAGCAGTACTTC.

The chain links TRBV7-9 to TRBJ2-1, with 12 positions matching TRBD2. The CDR3 has 16 residues. V lost 1 base to trimming and J lost 9 bases; unmatched junction nucleotides: 7. From germline, CDR1 is SEHNR and CDR2 FQNEAQ (reference sequence). The DNA for the CDR3 is TGTGCCAGCAGCTTAGATGGACTAGCGGGATCAGGTGAGCAGTTCTTC. Translation gives CASSLDGLAGSGEQFF.

The CDR3 is CASSLDPAEYLYF. DNA of the CDR3: TGTGCCAGCAGCTTAGACCCCGCCGAATACTTGTACTTC. The chain employs TRBV7-6 and TRBJ2-5; unclear D gene. The germline CDR1 and CDR2 sequences are SGHVS and FNYEAQ. The CDR3 sequence is 13 residues long. Trimming removed 1 base from V and 13 bases from J, with 16 bases in between.

The V gene is TRBV14, the J gene TRBJ1-2, with 7 bases fitting TRBD1. Trimming cost V 8 bases and J 4 bases; bases outside gene matches: 10. Germline CDR1 reads SGHDN; CDR2 reads FVKESK. The CDR3 has 14 residues. The CDR3 nucleotides read TGTGCCAGCTCGAATCCGGGACAGAGCTATGGCTACACCTTC. Its translation is CASSNPGQSYGYTF.

J is TRBJ2-2 and V is TRBV9; D is perhaps TRBD2 (5 bases). Trimming removed 6 bases at V and 7 bases at J, with 7 bases between. The CDR3 contains 11 residues. In germline, CDR1 is SGDLS, CDR2 YYNGEE. This CDR3 reads CASTAGGELFF. In DNA form, the CDR3 reads TGTGCCAGCACCGCGGGCGGGGAGCTGTTTTTT.

The chain carries TRBV6-4 and TRBJ1-2; D call uncertain. Germline assignment: CDR1 MRHNA and CDR2 SNTAGT. The CDR3 loop spans 13 amino acids. V was cut by 0 bases and J by 4 bases, with 6 bases left in between. CDR3 coding DNA: TGTGCCAGCAGTGACTCGCCAGCCTATGGCTACACCTTC. It translates to CASSDSPAYGYTF.

This clone was seen a single time. This rearrangement joins TRBV6-4 to TRBJ2-3; unclear D gene. CDR1 MRHNA and CDR2 SNTAGT come from the germline V gene. The CDR3 runs 16 residues. The germline V and J ends were trimmed by 10 bases and 3 bases, with 23 bases remaining between them. As DNA, the CDR3 is TGTGCCAATATCCCCCTGGCTAGTAAAGATACAGATACGCAGTATTTT. Its translation: CANIPLASKDTDTQYF.

The chain is built from TRBV29-1 and TRBJ1-2; D perhaps matches TRBD1 (5 bases). The CDR3 consists of 14 residues. V lost 6 bases, J lost 4 bases, and 18 bases lay in between. CDR1 SQVTM and CDR2 ANQGSEA come from the germline V gene. The CDR3 here is CSVPGDNQGYGYTF. CDR3 DNA sequence: TGCAGCGTCCCAGGAGATAATCAGGGCTATGGCTACACCTTC.

The chain has TRBV11-2 and TRBJ1-6, with D unresolved. The V gene's germline CDR1 is SGHAT and CDR2 FQNNGV. V gave up 3 bases and J gave up 1 base, with 7 bases separating them. The length of the CDR3 is 15 residues. The CDR3, as DNA: TGTGCCAGCAGCTTCGGCAGGTCCTATAATTCACCCCTCCACTTT. This translates into CASSFGRSYNSPLHF.

J is TRBJ1-1 and V is TRBV21-1; the DNA was not used to check the table's D call, TRBD1. TRBV21-1 is a documented pseudogene. The CDR3 spans 15 residues. The CDR3 DNA is TGTGCCAGCAGCAAAGCCCATGGGGCCAACACTGAAGCTTTCTTT. Encoded protein: CASSKAHGANTEAFF.

The chain has TRBV4-1 and TRBJ2-7; the D gene is possibly TRBD1 (6 bases). CDR3 length: 16 residues. Germline CDR1 MGHRA, CDR2 YSYEKL. Trimming left V 3 bases short and J 0 bases short, with 15 bases between. CDR3 protein: CASSHLVRDNSYEQYF. The DNA for the CDR3 is TGCGCCAGCAGCCACCTCGTCCGGGACAACTCCTACGAGCAGTACTTC.